The rows below give T cell receptor beta chains drawn from one sample of a study of blood T cell repertoires in COVID-19. Libraries were prepared by immunoSEQ multiplex PCR; TCRdb keeps only in-frame clonotypes and omits some of them. The data show approximately 260,000 clones, about 89% seen once. The sample consisted of PBMCs or T cells enriched from blood (not recorded which). The receptor source for this set is a woman in her late teens or twenties who had recovered from COVID-19. The CDR3 runs from the conserved cysteine through the conserved F or W. The D gene is left open where the match is weak.

v_gene: TRBV4-2; d_gene: .; CDR3aa: CASSQDRRGTQPQHF
v_gene: TRBV5-1; d_gene: TRBD1; CDR3aa: CASSPRDSSTDTQYF
v_gene: TRBV4-1; d_gene: .; CDR3aa: CASSPSEGAGNTIYF
v_gene: TRBV5-1; d_gene: .; CDR3aa: CASSLGEDEQFF
v_gene: TRBV5-5; d_gene: .; CDR3aa: CASSLEQHSSYEQYF
v_gene: TRBV5-4; d_gene: TRBD1; CDR3aa: CASSLTGDYGYTF
v_gene: TRBV10-3; d_gene: TRBD2; CDR3aa: CAISPIAGVNYEQYF
v_gene: TRBV7-3; d_gene: .; CDR3aa: CASSLVPAEQFF
v_gene: TRBV6-2/TRBV6-3; d_gene: TRBD1; CDR3aa: CASSRTGDEQYF
v_gene: TRBV5-4; d_gene: .; CDR3aa: CASSLEGGLADTQYF
v_gene: TRBV24-1; d_gene: TRBD1; CDR3aa: CATSDSGTGGGQPQHF
v_gene: TRBV5-1; d_gene: .; CDR3aa: CASSLGDTYNEQFF
v_gene: TRBV19; d_gene: .; CDR3aa: CASKSGPFYGYTF
v_gene: TRBV28; d_gene: .; CDR3aa: CASSLRALGAGELFF
v_gene: TRBV5-1; d_gene: .; CDR3aa: CASRSGISEAFF
v_gene: TRBV11-3; d_gene: .; CDR3aa: CASSSGIPGNTIYF
v_gene: TRBV6-5; d_gene: TRBD2; CDR3aa: CASSPSGRANGEQFF
v_gene: TRBV11-2; d_gene: TRBD1; CDR3aa: CASSKDRGGEAFF
v_gene: TRBV5-1; d_gene: TRBD2; CDR3aa: CASSSGTSGGFTYEQYF
v_gene: TRBV5-8; d_gene: TRBD1; CDR3aa: CASSPLKGQGNYGYTF
v_gene: TRBV19; d_gene: .; CDR3aa: CASSTIDRFRGYTF
v_gene: TRBV6-2/TRBV6-3; d_gene: TRBD1; CDR3aa: CASSGGQYNSPLHF
v_gene: TRBV7-3; d_gene: .; CDR3aa: CASSLTGRESSYEQYF
v_gene: TRBV7-8; d_gene: .; CDR3aa: CASSPTAGVPYEQYF
v_gene: TRBV5-6; d_gene: .; CDR3aa: CASSSVRSSYNSPLHF
v_gene: TRBV12-1; d_gene: .; CDR3aa: CASIGTGNTEAFF
v_gene: TRBV19; d_gene: TRBD2; CDR3aa: CASGATQETQYF
v_gene: TRBV13; d_gene: .; CDR3aa: CASRQGARPYNEQFF
v_gene: TRBV19; d_gene: TRBD2; CDR3aa: CASSQSGGGPVNEQFF
v_gene: TRBV5-1; d_gene: .; CDR3aa: CASSLTDNYGYTF
v_gene: TRBV19; d_gene: TRBD1; CDR3aa: CASQVAGQGRQPQHF
v_gene: TRBV19; d_gene: .; CDR3aa: CASSIERNTGELFF
v_gene: TRBV27; d_gene: TRBD1; CDR3aa: CASSRDRENYGYTF
v_gene: TRBV5-6; d_gene: .; CDR3aa: CASSLGGIPSYEQYF